This is a list of T cell receptor beta chains from one sample in a study of blood T cell repertoires in COVID-19. Data came from immunoSEQ multiplex PCR; TCRdb stores just in-frame clones and leaves some out. In the table there are roughly 430,000 clones, nearly 90% of which are singletons. The source material was PBMCs or T cells enriched from blood (not recorded which). These receptors all stem from a woman aged 18-29 years who had been exposed to COVID-19. CDR3s include the opening cysteine and the closing phenylalanine or tryptophan. Each record gives: V gene, CDR3 protein.

TRBV27	CASRGTSYYNEQFF
TRBV7-2	CASSLGSGGPPYNEQFF
TRBV28	CASSSGQGYEKLFF
TRBV6-5	CASSSPGGPTYEQYF
TRBV15	CATSSRGGSEAFF
TRBV7-2	CASSLTGQSSTEAFF
TRBV11-1	CASSLIKNTEAFF
TRBV2	CASSGLRAPLNYGYTF
TRBV7-2	CASSLAARSTGELFF
TRBV19	CASSIWGLNTEAFF
TRBV27	CAGGSPHTGELFF
TRBV19	CASSWVGQGEETQYF
TRBV6-6	CASSERGMNTEAFF
TRBV5-4	CASSLGQLNSPLHF
TRBV18	CASSLSQIGLAGSSTDTQYF
TRBV7-6	CASSLGQGASGVYNEQFF
TRBV28	CASSLSPLVMQGDDEKLFF
TRBV28	CASRGRAEETQYF
TRBV21-1	CASSNYREGYSYNEQFF
TRBV14	CASSLTVNTEAFF
TRBV5-8	CASSPGPAGSIANTGELFF
TRBV7-2	CASSSLAYNEQYF